These T cell receptor beta chains were read from a single sample in a study of PD-L1 blockade in urothelial cancer. The repertoire was sequenced with immunoSEQ multiplex PCR; TCRdb's copy has only in-frame clones and lacks some. Of 40,000 or so clones listed, 81% are singletons. Sequenced here: PBMCs, sampled around atezolizumab (anti-PD-L1) treatment. All receptors come from a man between 65 and 85 years old with urothelial cancer. The CDR3 runs from the conserved cysteine through the conserved F or W. The D gene is left open where the match is weak. Expanded clones get a size class; other rows say once, few or many, or leave the size out.

j_call: TRBJ2-2; clone_size: NA; d_call: NA; v_call: TRBV7-3; cdr3_nt: TGTGCCAGCAGCCCTGGACACATTACCGGGGAGCTGTTTTTT; cdr3_aa: CASSPGHITGELFF
j_call: TRBJ2-7; clone_size: NA; d_call: TRBD1; v_call: TRBV7-2; cdr3_nt: TGTGCCAGCAGCTCTCACCGGGACAGGGGAAACGAGCAGTACTTC; cdr3_aa: CASSSHRDRGNEQYF
j_call: TRBJ2-1; clone_size: few; d_call: NA; v_call: TRBV18; cdr3_nt: TGTGCCAGCTCACACCCACTAGTGCGAGATGAGCAGTTCTTC; cdr3_aa: CASSHPLVRDEQFF
j_call: TRBJ1-2; clone_size: NA; d_call: NA; v_call: TRBV29-1; cdr3_nt: TGCAGCACTGAAGGCGACGGCGGGGCTGGCTACACCTTC; cdr3_aa: CSTEGDGGAGYTF
j_call: TRBJ1-2; clone_size: NA; d_call: NA; v_call: TRBV5-5; cdr3_nt: TGTGCCAGCAGCGTGGGGGCGCTTGACTATGGCTACACCTTC; cdr3_aa: CASSVGALDYGYTF
j_call: TRBJ1-4; clone_size: NA; d_call: NA; v_call: TRBV19; cdr3_nt: TGTGCCACCAAGGACGGCAGGAGGAATGAAAAACTGTTTTTT; cdr3_aa: CATKDGRRNEKLFF
j_call: TRBJ2-2; clone_size: NA; d_call: TRBD1; v_call: TRBV11-2; cdr3_nt: TGTGCCAGCAGCCCCCGGAGGACAGGGCGGTTGGCCGGGGAGCTGTTTTTT; cdr3_aa: CASSPRRTGRLAGELFF
j_call: TRBJ2-3; clone_size: NA; d_call: TRBD1; v_call: TRBV7-7; cdr3_nt: TGTGCTAGCAGAGCCGGGACAGGGCCCACAGATACGCAGTATTTT; cdr3_aa: CASRAGTGPTDTQYF
j_call: TRBJ2-2; clone_size: NA; d_call: TRBD1; v_call: TRBV11-2; cdr3_nt: TGTGCCAGCAGCTTAACAGGGGGCCGCACCGGGGAGCTGTTTTTT; cdr3_aa: CASSLTGGRTGELFF
j_call: TRBJ1-2; clone_size: once; d_call: NA; v_call: TRBV4-3; cdr3_nt: TGCGCCAGCAGCCAAGACTATGGCTATGGCTACACCTTC; cdr3_aa: CASSQDYGYGYTF
j_call: TRBJ2-7; clone_size: NA; d_call: TRBD2; v_call: TRBV9; cdr3_nt: TGTGCCAGCAGCCATTGGGGGAGCGGGAGTTACGAGCAGTACTTC; cdr3_aa: CASSHWGSGSYEQYF
j_call: TRBJ2-7; clone_size: NA; d_call: TRBD2; v_call: TRBV5-1; cdr3_nt: TGCGCCAGCGCAAACCCAAGCGGGAGTAACGGCGAGCAGTACTTC; cdr3_aa: CASANPSGSNGEQYF
j_call: TRBJ2-2; clone_size: NA; d_call: TRBD1; v_call: TRBV27; cdr3_nt: TGTGCCAGCAGTTTCGGGACAGGGTGGACCGGGGAGCTGTTTTTT; cdr3_aa: CASSFGTGWTGELFF
j_call: TRBJ1-2; clone_size: NA; d_call: TRBD1; v_call: TRBV5-1; cdr3_nt: TGCGCCAGCAGCTTTTTAGGACAGGGGGATGGCTACACCTTC; cdr3_aa: CASSFLGQGDGYTF
j_call: TRBJ2-7; clone_size: NA; d_call: TRBD1; v_call: TRBV9; cdr3_nt: TGTGCCAGCAGCGTAGGACAGGGGCCGGTGGAGCAGTACTTC; cdr3_aa: CASSVGQGPVEQYF
j_call: TRBJ1-5; clone_size: NA; d_call: TRBD1; v_call: TRBV7-2; cdr3_nt: TGTGCCAGCAGCTTAGCCGGGACAGGGGATCAGCCCCAGCATTTT; cdr3_aa: CASSLAGTGDQPQHF
j_call: TRBJ2-1; clone_size: NA; d_call: TRBD2; v_call: TRBV5-1; cdr3_nt: TGCGCCAGCAGCTCTAATAGCGGGAGTCCCTACAATGAGCAGTTCTTC; cdr3_aa: CASSSNSGSPYNEQFF
j_call: TRBJ2-1; clone_size: NA; d_call: NA; v_call: TRBV27; cdr3_nt: TGTGCCAGCAGGGTGAGCGCCTCCTCCTACAATGAGCAGTTCTTC; cdr3_aa: CASRVSASSYNEQFF
j_call: TRBJ2-3; clone_size: once; d_call: TRBD1; v_call: TRBV5-4; cdr3_nt: TGTGCCAGCAGCCCGGACAGGGGTGAGGTTGCGAAATCAGATACGCAGTATTTT; cdr3_aa: CASSPDRGEVAKSDTQYF
j_call: TRBJ2-1; clone_size: NA; d_call: TRBD2; v_call: TRBV28; cdr3_nt: TGTGCCAGCAGTTCGGGACTAGCGGGAGTGGATGAGCAGTTCTTC; cdr3_aa: CASSSGLAGVDEQFF
j_call: TRBJ1-4; clone_size: NA; d_call: TRBD1; v_call: TRBV5-5; cdr3_nt: TGTGCCAGCAGCTTGGGACAGGGGTTGGGGACTAATGAAAAACTGTTTTTT; cdr3_aa: CASSLGQGLGTNEKLFF
j_call: TRBJ2-5; clone_size: NA; d_call: TRBD2; v_call: TRBV11-2; cdr3_nt: TGTGCCAGCAGTTCCGGGACTAGCGGGGAAGAGACCCAGTACTTC; cdr3_aa: CASSSGTSGEETQYF
j_call: TRBJ2-5; clone_size: NA; d_call: TRBD2; v_call: TRBV4-2; cdr3_nt: TGTGCCAGCAGCCAAGATATTACTAGCGGGAGGAAAGAGACCCAGTACTTC; cdr3_aa: CASSQDITSGRKETQYF
j_call: TRBJ2-3; clone_size: NA; d_call: NA; v_call: TRBV19; cdr3_nt: TGTGCCAGTAGGGCTGGATGGGCGGGACCCCGCCCAGCAGATACGCAGTATTTT; cdr3_aa: CASRAGWAGPRPADTQYF
j_call: TRBJ2-7; clone_size: NA; d_call: NA; v_call: TRBV5-5; cdr3_nt: TGTGCCAGCAGCTGGACAGCGAACGGAGTGGGGGAGCAGTACTTC; cdr3_aa: CASSWTANGVGEQYF
j_call: TRBJ1-1; clone_size: NA; d_call: NA; v_call: TRBV6-6; cdr3_nt: TGTGCCAGCAGTTACTCGAGTCAGGGCACTGAAGCTTTCTTT; cdr3_aa: CASSYSSQGTEAFF
j_call: TRBJ1-3; clone_size: NA; d_call: NA; v_call: TRBV7-9; cdr3_nt: TGTGCCAGCCTCGAGAGAAACACCATATATTTT; cdr3_aa: CASLERNTIYF
j_call: TRBJ2-5; clone_size: once; d_call: NA; v_call: TRBV19; cdr3_nt: TGTGCCAGTAGTAGAGGACAGCGAGAGACCCAGTACTTC; cdr3_aa: CASSRGQRETQYF
j_call: TRBJ2-6; clone_size: NA; d_call: NA; v_call: TRBV12-5; cdr3_nt: TGTGCTAGTGGTTTTAGAGGAGCTGGGGCCAACGTCCTGACTTTC; cdr3_aa: CASGFRGAGANVLTF
j_call: TRBJ2-3; clone_size: NA; d_call: TRBD2; v_call: TRBV5-1; cdr3_nt: TGCGCCAGCAGGGGGGGACTAGCGCCAGGCACAGATACGCAGTATTTT; cdr3_aa: CASRGGLAPGTDTQYF
j_call: TRBJ1-3; clone_size: NA; d_call: NA; v_call: TRBV28; cdr3_nt: TGTGCCAGCAGTTCCCCTTCAGGAACCTCTGGAAACACCATATATTTT; cdr3_aa: CASSSPSGTSGNTIYF
j_call: TRBJ2-5; clone_size: once; d_call: TRBD2; v_call: TRBV7-2; cdr3_nt: TGTGCCAGCAGCTTGGGCGGGGGGGGGAAAGAGACCCAGTACTTC; cdr3_aa: CASSLGGGGKETQYF
j_call: TRBJ1-3; clone_size: NA; d_call: TRBD1; v_call: TRBV9; cdr3_nt: TGTGCCAGCAGCGTAAGCCCCCAGGGGGCTGGAAACACCATATATTTT; cdr3_aa: CASSVSPQGAGNTIYF
j_call: TRBJ2-1; clone_size: NA; d_call: NA; v_call: TRBV29-1; cdr3_nt: TGCAGCGTTCAAACTCCAATCGAGCAGTTCTTC; cdr3_aa: CSVQTPIEQFF
j_call: TRBJ1-1; clone_size: NA; d_call: TRBD1; v_call: TRBV6-5; cdr3_nt: TGTGCCAGCAGTTTTAAGTTCGCAGGGGGCACTGAAGCTTTCTTT; cdr3_aa: CASSFKFAGGTEAFF
j_call: TRBJ2-1; clone_size: NA; d_call: NA; v_call: TRBV7-9; cdr3_nt: TGTGCCAGCAGCTTTTGGTCTGGGACTCCGAATAACGATGAGCAGTTCTTC; cdr3_aa: CASSFWSGTPNNDEQFF
j_call: TRBJ2-5; clone_size: NA; d_call: TRBD1; v_call: TRBV19; cdr3_nt: TGTGCCAGTAGCCCCTACCGGGACAGCCAAGAGACCCAGTACTTC; cdr3_aa: CASSPYRDSQETQYF
j_call: TRBJ2-1; clone_size: few; d_call: TRBD2; v_call: TRBV28; cdr3_nt: TGTGCCAGCAGTGTAGCGGGATCGGGTTACAATGAGCAGTTCTTC; cdr3_aa: CASSVAGSGYNEQFF
j_call: TRBJ2-1; clone_size: NA; d_call: NA; v_call: TRBV27; cdr3_nt: TGTGCCAGCAGTCTAACCAAGAATGAGCAGTTCTTC; cdr3_aa: CASSLTKNEQFF
j_call: TRBJ2-3; clone_size: NA; d_call: TRBD1; v_call: TRBV9; cdr3_nt: TGTGCCTCCACGAAGGGCGACAGGGGCACAGATACGCAGTATTTT; cdr3_aa: CASTKGDRGTDTQYF
j_call: TRBJ2-7; clone_size: NA; d_call: NA; v_call: TRBV11-2; cdr3_nt: TGTGCCAGCAGCTCCCCGGGGGCCTACGAGCAGTACTTC; cdr3_aa: CASSSPGAYEQYF
j_call: TRBJ1-1; clone_size: few; d_call: NA; v_call: TRBV25-1; cdr3_nt: TGTGCCAGCCGATTATACAGGAACACTGAAGCTTTCTTT; cdr3_aa: CASRLYRNTEAFF
j_call: TRBJ1-4; clone_size: NA; d_call: NA; v_call: TRBV28; cdr3_nt: TGTGCCAGCAGAAACCAGGGCGAGGAAAAACTGTTTTTT; cdr3_aa: CASRNQGEEKLFF
j_call: TRBJ2-1; clone_size: NA; d_call: TRBD2; v_call: TRBV6-1; cdr3_nt: TGTGCCAGCAGTGGCGGGAGCTCCTACAATGAGCAGTTCTTC; cdr3_aa: CASSGGSSYNEQFF
j_call: TRBJ2-7; clone_size: NA; d_call: TRBD1; v_call: TRBV6-5; cdr3_nt: TGTGCCAGCTGCAGGACAGGGGCCTACGAGCAGTACTTC; cdr3_aa: CASCRTGAYEQYF
j_call: TRBJ2-7; clone_size: few; d_call: TRBD2; v_call: TRBV27; cdr3_nt: TGTGCCAGCAGCCGTAGCGGGAGGGCCAAGTACGAGCAGTACTTC; cdr3_aa: CASSRSGRAKYEQYF